These T cell receptor beta chains were read from a single sample in a study of T cell responses to AZD1222 COVID-19 vaccine. This table comes from immunoSEQ multiplex PCR, and its TCRdb copy is limited to in-frame clones, with some not included. This sample has roughly 120,000 clones, with 88% found just once. This specimen consisted of peripheral blood, obtained on day 0 of MenACWY control vaccination. Receptors originate from an adult in good health. Each CDR3 is given with its conserved first and last residue. The order of the fields is clone size, J gene, V gene, D gene, CDR3 protein, CDR3 DNA. A D gene is named only where the DNA matches it firmly. Clone size is given for some rows only: seen once, a few or many times, or a class if the clone is expanded.

>.|TRBJ2-6|TRBV30|.
CAWRVQVPHF
TGTGCCTGGAGGGTCCAGGTCCCCCACTTC
>.|TRBJ2-5|TRBV5-4|TRBD2
CASSLASGNQTQYF
TGTGCCAGCAGCTTGGCTAGCGGGAACCAGACCCAGTACTTC
>.|TRBJ2-2|TRBV4-1|.
CASSQGQHTGELFF
TGCGCCAGCAGCCAAGGACAACACACCGGGGAGCTGTTTTTT
>.|TRBJ2-5|TRBV18|TRBD1
CASSPPNPGQGQETQYF
TGTGCCAGCTCACCACCTAATCCGGGACAGGGTCAAGAGACCCAGTACTTC
>.|TRBJ1-1|TRBV28|.
CASSLRVLTEAFF
TGTGCCAGCAGTTTAAGGGTCCTCACTGAAGCTTTCTTT
>.|TRBJ1-4|TRBV29-1|.
CSVGGNTNEKLFF
TGCAGCGTTGGGGGGAATACTAATGAAAAACTGTTTTTT
>.|TRBJ1-4|TRBV2|TRBD1
CASRHGQGKKEKLFF
TGTGCCAGCAGACACGGACAGGGAAAAAAGGAAAAACTGTTTTTT
>.|TRBJ2-3|TRBV11-3|TRBD2
CASSLAGTSGSSTDTQYF
TGTGCCAGCAGCTTAGCCGGGACTAGCGGGTCCAGCACAGATACGCAGTATTTT
>.|TRBJ1-3|TRBV28|.
CASRQPGGAIYF
TGTGCCAGCAGGCAACCGGGGGGCGCCATATATTTT
>.|TRBJ1-4|TRBV20-1|.
CSASRFEKLFF
TGCAGTGCTAGCAGATTCGAAAAACTGTTTTTT
>.|TRBJ2-7|TRBV2|.
CASSLSGGSYEQYF
TGTGCCAGCAGTCTAAGTGGGGGGTCCTACGAGCAGTACTTC
>.|TRBJ1-2|TRBV6-5|.
CASSYSTGLKPYTF
TGTGCCAGCAGTTACTCGACAGGTTTAAAACCCTACACCTTC
>.|TRBJ2-1|TRBV9|.
CASNIGGTSGNEQFF
TGTGCCAGCAACATTGGCGGGACTTCGGGGAATGAGCAGTTCTTC
>few|TRBJ2-3|TRBV9|TRBD2
CASSVSTGLAGGDTQYF
TGTGCCAGCAGCGTATCGACAGGACTAGCGGGAGGAGATACGCAGTATTTT
>.|TRBJ2-2|TRBV19|.
CASSAFVTGELFF
TGTGCCAGTAGTGCCTTTGTGACCGGGGAGCTGTTTTTT
>.|TRBJ2-1|TRBV11-3|TRBD1
CASSLTGDEQFF
TGTGCCAGCAGCTTAACAGGGGATGAGCAGTTCTTC
>.|TRBJ1-4|TRBV5-1|.
CASSLGASKDWTESGEKLFF
TGCGCCAGCAGCTTGGGGGCATCAAAGGACTGGACGGAGAGTGGTGAAAAACTGTTTTTT
>.|TRBJ2-2|TRBV6-5|.
CASSLAVGTGELFF
TGTGCCAGCTCTCTAGCCGTCGGCACCGGGGAGCTGTTTTTT
>.|TRBJ1-6|TRBV4-1|TRBD1
CASSQEIRTGGSPLHF
TGCGCCAGCAGCCAAGAAATTAGGACAGGGGGATCACCCCTCCACTTT
>once|TRBJ1-2|TRBV30|.
CAWSVWREGNGYTF
TGTGCCTGGAGTGTATGGAGGGAGGGCAATGGCTACACCTTC
>.|TRBJ2-2|TRBV7-6|.
CASSYASGTGELFF
TGTGCCAGCAGCTACGCCTCAGGGACCGGGGAGCTGTTTTTT
>.|TRBJ2-1|TRBV3-1/TRBV3-2|.
CASSQRGSLVGREQFF
TGTGCCAGCAGCCAAAGGGGGTCACTGGTGGGGCGGGAGCAGTTCTTC
>.|TRBJ2-5|TRBV28|TRBD1
CASSPLGQALFQETQYF
TGTGCCAGCAGTCCCCTCGGACAGGCCTTGTTCCAAGAGACCCAGTACTTC
>.|TRBJ2-2|TRBV4-2|TRBD2
CASSQELAANTGELFF
TGTGCCAGCAGCCAGGAACTAGCGGCGAACACCGGGGAGCTGTTTTTT